This section outlines one TCR beta chain sequence together with its context. Its antigen is unknown. TCRdb keeps only in-frame clones here, not all; method: immunoSEQ multiplex PCR. Seen here are 2 million or so clones, roughly 94% observed once, and the top ten hold 0.13%. This sample stems from a study of shared clonotypes between healthy human individuals. Points from the study as a whole: Generation probabilities of non-shared clonotypes were lower (relative to those shared by all four donors). Deeper or shallower sequencing was expected to change how clonotypes are shared among donors.

Germline CDR1 reads SNHLY; CDR2 reads FYNNEI. This CDR3 spans 14 amino acids. With 6 bases clipped from V and 1 base from J, the junction kept 3 bases outside the gene matches. This chain links TRBV2 with TRBJ2-7; TRBD2 aligns across 10 bases. This clonotype originated in a man between 18 and 29 years old in good health. Source material: naive CD4+ T cells sorted from blood. Subset denoted: CD45RA+ positively selected. Here the CDR3 reads CASRPAGGSYEQYF. CDR3 nucleotides: TGTGCCAGCAGGCCAGCGGGAGGGTCCTACGAGCAGTACTTC.